A selection of T cell receptor beta chains follows, all from one sample in a study of T cell responses to AZD1222 COVID-19 vaccine. Generated by immunoSEQ multiplex PCR, the TCRdb table keeps only in-frame clones and is missing some. The sample shows about 81,000 clones, 90% of them seen only once. Specimen: peripheral blood, collected 28 days after the second AZD1222 dose. All receptors come from an adult who received the AZD1222 COVID-19 vaccine. CDR3s include the opening cysteine and the closing phenylalanine or tryptophan. D genes are given only for firm matches. Size is omitted from some rows. Given values are once, few, many or a class for expanded clones.

cdr3_aa,cdr3_nt,j_call,d_call,v_call,clone_size
CASSLEGGTGNTEAFF,TGTGCCAGCAGCTTGGAGGGCGGGACAGGGAACACTGAAGCTTTCTTT,TRBJ1-1,TRBD1,TRBV5-4,NA
CASSQSSFRENNQYF,TGCGCCAGCAGTCAATCGTCCTTTCGGGAAAATAATCAGTACTTC,TRBJ2-5,NA,TRBV23-1,NA
CASSFGDYNKETQYF,TGTGCCAGCAGCTTTGGGGACTACAACAAAGAGACCCAGTACTTC,TRBJ2-5,TRBD2,TRBV5-4,NA
CASSGRGYEQYF,TGTGCCAGCAGTGGCAGGGGCTACGAGCAGTACTTC,TRBJ2-7,NA,TRBV6-6,NA
CASTSNYGYTF,TGTGCCAGCACCTCTAACTATGGCTACACCTTC,TRBJ1-2,NA,TRBV2,NA
CASSQVGLAGAPTGELFF,TGTGCCAGCAGCCAAGTTGGACTAGCGGGGGCCCCTACCGGGGAGCTGTTTTTT,TRBJ2-2,TRBD2,TRBV4-2,NA
CASSPWGLSSGANVLTF,TGTGCCAGCAGCCCCTGGGGACTGAGCTCTGGGGCCAACGTCCTGACTTTC,TRBJ2-6,NA,TRBV11-2,NA
CASSLLGQGGTEAFF,TGTGCCAGCAGTCTTCTCGGACAGGGTGGAACTGAAGCTTTCTTT,TRBJ1-1,TRBD1,TRBV6-1,NA
CASSPQIAGGFYNEQFF,TGTGCCAGCAGCCCACAAATAGCGGGGGGGTTTTACAATGAGCAGTTCTTC,TRBJ2-1,TRBD2,TRBV9,NA
CASSVAGGRNEQFF,TGTGCCAGCAGCGTAGCGGGGGGAAGGAATGAGCAGTTCTTC,TRBJ2-1,TRBD2,TRBV7-6,few
CASSLGRSQGPRPQHF,TGTGCCAGCAGCTTAGGTCGATCTCAGGGACCCCGGCCCCAGCATTTT,TRBJ1-5,NA,TRBV7-8,NA
CASSGREAYEQYF,TGTGCCAGCAGTGGCAGGGAAGCCTACGAGCAGTACTTC,TRBJ2-7,NA,TRBV27,NA
CASSYGKNTEAFF,TGTGCCAGCAGTTACGGGAAGAACACTGAAGCTTTCTTT,TRBJ1-1,NA,TRBV6-5,NA
CASSQDAGSNQPQHF,TGCGCCAGCAGCCAGGATGCCGGTTCCAATCAGCCCCAGCATTTT,TRBJ1-5,NA,TRBV4-1,NA
CASSQDGRTDQPQHF,TGCGCCAGCAGCCAAGATGGGAGGACGGATCAGCCCCAGCATTTT,TRBJ1-5,NA,TRBV4-3,NA
CSASGTDTQYF,TGCAGTGCTAGCGGCACAGATACGCAGTATTTT,TRBJ2-3,NA,TRBV20-1,NA
CASSLIDSQETQYF,TGCGCCAGCAGCTTGATAGACTCGCAAGAGACCCAGTACTTC,TRBJ2-5,NA,TRBV5-1,NA
CASSYSAGLTYEQYF,TGTGCCAGCAGCTACTCCGCCGGACTTACCTACGAGCAGTACTTC,TRBJ2-7,NA,TRBV7-9,NA
CASSVRGQNYGYTF,TGTGCCAGTAGTGTCCGGGGACAGAACTATGGCTACACCTTC,TRBJ1-2,TRBD1,TRBV19,NA
CASSPDRDNEKLFF,TGTGCCAGCAGTCCGGACAGGGATAATGAAAAACTGTTTTTT,TRBJ1-4,TRBD1,TRBV6-2/TRBV6-3,NA
CASSLVGFNTEAFF,TGTGCCAGCAGCTTAGTGGGTTTTAACACTGAAGCTTTCTTT,TRBJ1-1,NA,TRBV7-2,NA
CASSLGQGKNTEAFF,TGCGCCAGCAGCTTGGGACAGGGCAAGAACACTGAAGCTTTCTTT,TRBJ1-1,TRBD1,TRBV5-1,NA
CASSLKVGADMSTDTQYF,TGTGCCAGCAGCTTGAAGGTGGGAGCCGATATGAGCACAGATACGCAGTATTTT,TRBJ2-3,NA,TRBV5-4,NA
CASSINGGIISNQPQHF,TGTGCCAGTAGTATTAATGGAGGAATAATTAGCAATCAGCCCCAGCATTTT,TRBJ1-5,NA,TRBV19,NA
CASSRGYTEAFF,TGTGCCAGCAGTAGGGGATACACTGAAGCTTTCTTT,TRBJ1-1,NA,TRBV25-1,NA
CASRLSGQPNTEAFF,TGCGCCAGCAGATTGTCGGGACAGCCGAACACTGAAGCTTTCTTT,TRBJ1-1,TRBD1,TRBV5-1,NA
CASSYAPGQPYEQYF,TGTGCCAGCAGTTACGCACCGGGACAGCCCTACGAGCAGTACTTC,TRBJ2-7,TRBD1,TRBV6-5,NA
CASSHQGGYGYTF,TGTGCCAGCAGTCATCAGGGTGGCTATGGCTACACCTTC,TRBJ1-2,NA,TRBV3-1/TRBV3-2,few
CASSLVSRTYLSTDTQYF,TGTGCCAGCAGCTTAGTCAGCAGGACCTACCTTAGCACAGATACGCAGTATTTT,TRBJ2-3,NA,TRBV7-9,NA
CASSPPTGVRAAEAFF,TGTGCCAGCAGTCCCCCGACAGGGGTCCGGGCGGCTGAAGCTTTCTTT,TRBJ1-1,TRBD1,TRBV28,NA
CASSRPGADTQYF,TGTGCCAGCAGTCGGCCTGGGGCGGATACGCAGTATTTT,TRBJ2-3,NA,TRBV7-2,NA
CASSQEARDGYTF,TGTGCCAGCAGCCAAGAGGCCCGGGATGGCTACACCTTC,TRBJ1-2,NA,TRBV4-2,NA